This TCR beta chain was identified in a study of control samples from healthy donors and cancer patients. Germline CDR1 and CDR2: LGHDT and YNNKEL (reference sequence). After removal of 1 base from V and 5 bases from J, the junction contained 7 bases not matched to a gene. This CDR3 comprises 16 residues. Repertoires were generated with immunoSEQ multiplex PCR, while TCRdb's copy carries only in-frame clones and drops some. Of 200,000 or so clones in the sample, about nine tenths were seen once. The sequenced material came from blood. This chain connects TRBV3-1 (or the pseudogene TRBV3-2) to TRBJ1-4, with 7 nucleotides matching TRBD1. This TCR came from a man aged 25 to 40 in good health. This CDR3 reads CASSQALSGGNEKLFF. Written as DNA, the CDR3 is TGTGCCAGCAGCCAAGCCCTTTCAGGGGGAAATGAAAAACTGTTTTTT.